This T cell receptor beta chain was captured in a study of breast tumors, draining lymph nodes, adjacent tissues. The study's findings and limits: Data only fit, rather than demonstrated, lymph node origin of most tumor T cells. Compared with lymph nodes, tumors were less diverse; compared with nontumor tissue, more. Luminal-like breast cancer showed significantly greater tumor-nontumor repertoire similarity than basal-like breast cancer did. Data fit most tumor T cells coming from lymph node, expanding in tumor.

Worth noting for this clonotype: The antigen is undetermined.

V lost 5 bases to trimming and J lost 2 bases; unmatched junction nucleotides: 5. The CDR3 has 16 amino acids. Per the germline V gene, CDR1 is KGHDR and CDR2 is SFDVKD. One entry per CDR3 protein, called by TCRdb with MiXCR from the multiplex PCR reads. Of about 24,000 distinct CDR3 sequences in the sample, 60% to 75% were seen once. The receptor was isolated from a female donor with breast cancer. Some clones in this sample may be carry-over from other donors' samples. Sample: tumor-adjacent breast tissue. The chain combines TRBV24-1 with TRBJ2-2, with TRBD1 identical over 9 bases. CDR3 sequence reads: CATSAPGQGNTGELFF. The CDR3 DNA is TGTGCCACCAGTGCACCGGGACAGGGTAACACCGGGGAGCTGTTTTTT.